The 18 T cell receptor beta chains below were found in one sample sequenced in a study of OX40 agonist ivuxolimab in advanced cancers. Generated by immunoSEQ multiplex PCR, the TCRdb table keeps only in-frame clones and is missing some. This sample carries 25,000 to 30,000 clones, 80% of them seen once, and the ten largest clones take around 10%. This sample comprised CD4+ or CD8+ T cells sorted from blood, obtained in a trial of the OX40 agonist ivuxolimab. Every receptor here comes from an adult with an advanced solid tumor such as melanoma, head and neck, liver or kidney cancer.

V usage is TRBV19 and J usage is TRBJ1-2; TRBD1 agrees at 7 bases. The CDR3 loop spans 12 amino acids. Losses at the gene ends were 3 bases for V and 10 bases for J; bases not matched to a gene: 5. Germline V gene data show CDR1 as LNHDA and CDR2 as SQIVND (reference sequence). The CDR3 loop reads CASSMGQFAYTF. The CDR3 coding sequence is TGTGCCAGTAGTATGGGACAGTTCGCCTACACCTTC.

This clone is classed as medium-sized. The V and J genes are TRBV5-6 and TRBJ2-3; the D gene could be TRBD1 or TRBD2 (5 bases each). Trimming shortened V by 1 base and J by 2 bases, and 14 bases separated the two germline ends. Germline V gene sequence: CDR1 SGHDT, CDR2 YYEEEE. The CDR3 consists of 16 residues. In DNA form, the CDR3 reads TGTGCCAGCAGCTTGTACGTCTGGGGGTCCACAGATACGCAGTATTTT. Translated: CASSLYVWGSTDTQYF.

This clone was detected a few times. CDR3 DNA: TGTGCCAGTAGTATCGGGACTAGCAGCCTTGAGCAGTTCTTC. It encodes CASSIGTSSLEQFF. The chain joins TRBV19 to TRBJ2-1; 9 nucleotides line up with TRBD2. Germline V lookup: CDR1 LNHDA, CDR2 SQIVND (reference sequence). V shed 3 bases, J shed 9 bases, and the junction held 6 bases outside the gene matches. The CDR3 runs 14 residues.

The rearrangement joins TRBV9 to TRBJ2-7; D is uncertain. The CDR3 runs to 14 residues. Trimming took off 4 bases at V and 0 bases at J, with 11 bases between the two ends. Germline loops: CDR1 SGDLS, CDR2 YYNGEE. The CDR3 sequence: CASSLGPTSYEQYF. The CDR3 nucleotides read TGTGCCAGCAGCCTCGGACCGACCTCCTACGAGCAGTACTTC.

This clone was counted only a few times. The chain employs TRBV2 and TRBJ1-4, with D possibly matching TRBD1 (6 bases). Deletions cut 3 bases from V and 5 bases from J, with 16 bases between. CDR1 is SNHLY and CDR2 is FYNNEI in the germline V gene. The CDR3 sequence is 16 residues long. The CDR3: CASSEEGGFRNEKLFF. The CDR3 region has the DNA TGTGCCAGCAGTGAGGAGGGGGGGTTCCGGAATGAAAAACTGTTTTTT.

CDR3 sequence reads: CASSANRDHTQYF. DNA of the CDR3: TGTGCCAGCAGTGCGAACAGGGACCATACGCAGTATTTT. The rearrangement uses TRBV6-1 and TRBJ2-3, with a weak D call TRBD1 (6 bases). This CDR3 region has 13 residues. Germline V gives CDR1 MNHNS, CDR2 SASEGT. V shed 4 bases and J shed 7 bases, with 12 bases lying between them.

The V gene is TRBV7-9, the J gene TRBJ2-1; D is undetermined. The V and J ends lost 0 bases and 1 base respectively, with 4 bases between them. The CDR3 has 14 amino acids. Germline V gives CDR1 SEHNR, CDR2 FQNEAQ (reference sequence). CDR3 loop: CASSLAASYNEQFF. The CDR3 DNA reads as TGTGCCAGCAGCTTAGCGGCTTCCTACAATGAGCAGTTCTTC.

The chain has TRBV7-9 and TRBJ1-1, with a weak D call TRBD1 (5 bases). Germline V CDR1 and CDR2: SEHNR, FQNEAQ (reference sequence). This CDR3 is 15 amino acids long. Trimming stripped 2 bases from V and 1 base from J, with 11 bases between. The CDR3 DNA reads TGTGCCAGCAGCTTAATCACAGGAACGAACACTGAAGCTTTCTTT. The encoded protein is CASSLITGTNTEAFF.

This clone was seen just once. V gene TRBV19 combines with J gene TRBJ2-1, with 12 bases identical to TRBD1. The CDR3 totals 16 residues. The germline CDR1 and CDR2 sequences are LNHDA and SQIVND (reference sequence). The trim removed 2 bases at V and 9 bases at J, leaving 8 bases unmatched. The CDR3: CASSIPGQGARGEQFF. In nucleotides, the CDR3 is TGTGCCAGTAGTATACCGGGACAGGGGGCGAGGGGTGAGCAGTTCTTC. Combining the CDR3 with reference TRBV19 and TRBJ2-1 gives the whole variable domain DGGITQSPKYLFRKEGQNVTLSCEQNLNHDAMYWYRQDPGQGLRLIYYSQIVNDFQKGDIAEGYSVSREKKESFPLTVTSAQKNPTAFYLCASSIPGQGARGEQFFGPGTRLTVL.

V is TRBV9 and J is TRBJ2-3; D may be TRBD2 (5 bases). Germline loops: CDR1 SGDLS, CDR2 YYNGEE. V lost 0 bases and J lost 2, with 13 bases in between. This CDR3 contains 16 residues. The CDR3 spells CASSVGGLRVTDTQYF. The CDR3 DNA reads as TGTGCCAGCAGCGTAGGAGGGCTACGTGTCACAGATACGCAGTATTTT. Drawing the rest from reference TRBV9 and TRBJ2-3, the complete variable domain is DSGVTQTPKHLITATGQRVTLRCSPRSGDLSVYWYQQSLDQGLQFLIQYYNGEERAKGNILERFSAQQFPDLHSELNLSSLELGDSALYFCASSVGGLRVTDTQYFGPGTRLTVL.

The rearrangement joins TRBV6-1 to TRBJ1-5; weak D call: TRBD1 (6 bases). V was pared by 7 bases and J by 9 bases, with 13 bases between. Germline CDR1 MNHNS, CDR2 SASEGT. The CDR3 runs to 12 residues. The CDR3 loop is CASTTGAGPQHF. In nucleotides, the CDR3 is TGTGCCAGCACCACGGGGGCCGGGCCCCAGCATTTT.

This chain connects TRBV27 to TRBJ2-7, with 13 bases identical to TRBD2. Germline V lookup: CDR1 MNHEY, CDR2 SMNVEV (reference sequence). The CDR3 runs to 15 residues. V was clipped by 6 bases and J by 4 bases; unmatched bases: 6. The CDR3 here is CASRPGLAGAYEQYF. The CDR3 DNA is TGTGCCAGCAGGCCCGGACTAGCGGGGGCGTACGAGCAGTACTTC.

V gene TRBV6-5 combines with J gene TRBJ2-5; TRBD1 matches 9 bases. The germline CDR1 and CDR2 sequences are MNHEY and SVGAGI. V shed 6 bases and J 5 bases; nucleotides not matched to a gene: 4. This CDR3 contains 13 residues. The CDR3 spells CASSVGQGETQYF. The CDR3 DNA reads TGTGCCAGCAGCGTCGGACAGGGGGAGACCCAGTACTTC.

V gene TRBV6-5 combines with J gene TRBJ2-2, with D unclear. The ends were cut back, 5 bases at V and 6 bases at J, with 7 bases in the middle. This CDR3 region has 12 residues. Germline CDR1 and CDR2: MNHEY and SVGAGI. CDR3 bases: TGTGCCAGCAGTATTGGGTCCGGGGAGCTGTTTTTT. Translated: CASSIGSGELFF.

This clone is medium-sized by share. The V and J genes are TRBV10-3 and TRBJ2-5, with 12 bases matching TRBD1. V was clipped by 5 bases and J by 5 bases; unmatched bases: 6. The CDR3 spans 15 residues. The germline gives CDR1 ENHRY, CDR2 SYGVKD. The CDR3 loop reads CAISPGTGGFETQYF. The DNA of the CDR3 is TGTGCCATCAGTCCAGGGACAGGGGGCTTTGAGACCCAGTACTTC.

The chain carries TRBV6-6 and TRBJ2-2; no clear D. Germline V gives CDR1 MNHNY, CDR2 SVGAGI (reference sequence). The V and J ends lost 7 bases and 2 bases respectively, with 14 bases between them. The CDR3 contains 15 residues. The CDR3 DNA reads TGTGCCAGCACCTCCTGGTCCACCAACACCGGGGAGCTGTTTTTT. Translated: CASTSWSTNTGELFF.

The rearrangement links TRBV18 to TRBJ2-5; tentatively, D is TRBD2 (6 bases). The CDR3 is 14 residues long. V dropped 0 bases and J dropped 5 bases, with 10 bases sitting between them. CDR1 KGHSH and CDR2 LQKENI come from the germline V gene. The CDR3 DNA follows: TGTGCCAGCTCACCACCCTGGGGGGACGAGACCCAGTACTTC. It encodes CASSPPWGDETQYF.

The chain has TRBV6-5 and TRBJ2-7; TRBD1 or TRBD2 may be the D gene (5 bases each). V shed 5 bases and J shed 9 bases, with 11 bases lying between them. The germline gives CDR1 MNHEY, CDR2 SVGAGI. This CDR3 spans 11 amino acids. The chain's CDR3 is CASSEGPGQYF. The DNA of the CDR3 is TGTGCCAGCAGTGAGGGACCTGGGCAGTACTTC.